A selection of T cell receptor beta chains follows, all from one sample in a study of blood T cells in healthy people across ages. TCRdb reprocessed the 5' RACE reads with MiXCR, giving one entry per CDR3 protein. The table includes 1.5 million to 2 million distinct CDR3 sequences, around 35% detected once. Sequencing was performed on blood. The source of these receptors is a woman in her twenties or thirties in good health. CDR3s include the opening cysteine and the closing phenylalanine or tryptophan.

j_call v_call cdr3_aa
TRBJ2-3 TRBV30 CAWSRDAGLTQYF
TRBJ1-1 TRBV6-5 CASSYSWEGTEAFF
TRBJ2-7 TRBV7-9 CASRSQGFGQYF
TRBJ1-5 TRBV7-2 CASSPGGGGRPQHF
- TRBV6-7 CASSPPMTGTYEQYF
TRBJ1-4 TRBV12-3/TRBV12-4 CASSQQSNEKLFF
TRBJ1-4 TRBV18 CASSPNTDDEKLFF
TRBJ1-1 TRBV16 CASSQSTENTEAFF
TRBJ2-1 TRBV2 CASSEGNGGNEQFF
TRBJ1-2 TRBV15 CATSPVGQGANYGYTF
TRBJ2-1 TRBV9 CASSQMPGVEQFF
TRBJ2-1 TRBV4-2 CASSQDLVSGGAPDSYNEQFF
TRBJ2-1 TRBV9 CASSGSLAGAYNEQFF
TRBJ2-1 TRBV24-1 CATSDSRFEQFF
TRBJ2-2 TRBV12-3/TRBV12-4 CASSLLAGGGELFF
TRBJ1-4 TRBV5-1 CASSLVSSGSEKLFF
TRBJ2-5 TRBV5-1 CASSYGTSGGLGETQYF
TRBJ2-7 TRBV10-3 CAISESRGPSYEQYF
TRBJ2-3 TRBV2 CASSRFATDTQYF
TRBJ2-3 TRBV27 CASTQGYLMDTQYF
TRBJ1-2 TRBV7-3 CASSLRRETDYTF
TRBJ2-3 TRBV3-1 CASSQSTPRTDTQYF
TRBJ2-5 TRBV5-1 CASSLRAGPRETQYF
TRBJ2-7 TRBV18 CASSPQQGDSYEQYF
TRBJ2-7 TRBV20-1 CSAVLASYEQYF
- TRBV7-9 CASSPAGWDEQYF
TRBJ2-1 TRBV28 CASSLGGSGLGSYNEQFF
TRBJ2-5 TRBV6-1 CASSEHVQETQYF
TRBJ1-5 TRBV15 CATSSGRGGTPQHF
TRBJ2-5 TRBV2 CASSDREETQYF
TRBJ2-7 TRBV11-2 CASSVDRGGDEQYF
TRBJ2-1 TRBV11-2 CASTLGMGAGYEQFF
TRBJ2-7 TRBV7-8 CASSMGQESYEQYF
TRBJ2-7 TRBV4-1 CASTRGQGAYEQYF
TRBJ2-1 TRBV9 CASSTGLAGAQNEQFF
TRBJ2-7 TRBV10-3 CAIKGSGTGAYEQYF
TRBJ1-1 TRBV20-1 CSARAGTGTPEAFF
TRBJ2-1 TRBV28 CASSQDGLVEQFF
TRBJ1-2 TRBV4-1 CASSGIPLGTGGYTF
TRBJ2-5 TRBV7-2 CASSFSSRRSRGETQYF
TRBJ2-7 TRBV19 CASSMGSQGVYEQYF
TRBJ2-7 TRBV6-5 CASSPGGTSSYEQYF
TRBJ1-2 TRBV19 CASSTRQAVYGYTF
TRBJ2-7 TRBV29-1 CSFLSGTPSYEQYF
TRBJ2-1 TRBV20-1 CSARVPSGGGSEQFF
TRBJ2-6 TRBV27 CASSSVTGANVLTF
TRBJ2-1 TRBV20-1 CSARALDRGYNEQFF
TRBJ2-3 TRBV24-1 CATSVPASGNLPEDTQYF
TRBJ2-3 TRBV5-1 CASSLGRAITDTQYF
TRBJ1-2 TRBV5-5 CASSPQPRDSYGYTF
TRBJ1-2 TRBV12-3/TRBV12-4 CASSRDGYTF
TRBJ2-1 TRBV10-3 CAISGWTAHNEQFF
TRBJ2-1 TRBV27 CASGVSGGAGEQFF
TRBJ2-1 TRBV28 CASSWDRAYNEQFF
TRBJ2-1 TRBV20-1 CSARRQEQFF
TRBJ2-2 TRBV11-2 CASSSLKVTGELFF